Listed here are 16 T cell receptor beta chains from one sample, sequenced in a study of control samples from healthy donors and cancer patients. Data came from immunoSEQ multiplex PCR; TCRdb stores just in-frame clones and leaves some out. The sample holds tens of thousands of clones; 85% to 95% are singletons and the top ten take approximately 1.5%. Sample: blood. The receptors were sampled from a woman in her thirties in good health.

CDR3 protein: CASSQDFSGGNEQFF. The CDR3 DNA reads as TGTGCCAGCAGCCAAGATTTTAGCGGGGGCAATGAGCAGTTCTTC. The chain uses TRBV14 and TRBJ2-1, with 9 bases identical to TRBD2. CDR3 length equals 15 residues. The V gene end was trimmed by 0 bases and the J gene end by 6 bases; junction bases not matched to a gene: 3. Germline CDR1 is SGHDN and CDR2 is FVKESK.

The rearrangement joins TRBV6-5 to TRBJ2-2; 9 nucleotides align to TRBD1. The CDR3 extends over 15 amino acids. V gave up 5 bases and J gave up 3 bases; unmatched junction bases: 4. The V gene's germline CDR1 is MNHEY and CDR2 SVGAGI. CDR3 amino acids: CASSRDRVYTGELFF. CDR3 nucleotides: TGTGCCAGCAGTAGGGACAGGGTTTACACCGGGGAGCTGTTTTTT.

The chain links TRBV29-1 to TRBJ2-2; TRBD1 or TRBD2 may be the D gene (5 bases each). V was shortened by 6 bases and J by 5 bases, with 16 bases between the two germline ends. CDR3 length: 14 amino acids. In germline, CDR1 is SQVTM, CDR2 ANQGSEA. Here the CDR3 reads CSVPNSWGTGELFF. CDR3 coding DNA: TGCAGCGTCCCTAACAGTTGGGGGACCGGGGAGCTGTTTTTT.

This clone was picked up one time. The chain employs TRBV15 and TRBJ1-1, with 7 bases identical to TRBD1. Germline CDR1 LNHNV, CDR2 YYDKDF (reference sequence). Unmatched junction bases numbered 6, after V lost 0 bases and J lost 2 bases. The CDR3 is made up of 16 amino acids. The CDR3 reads CATSRESGQRNTEAFF. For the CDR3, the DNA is TGTGCCACCAGCAGAGAGTCGGGACAGAGAAACACTGAAGCTTTCTTT. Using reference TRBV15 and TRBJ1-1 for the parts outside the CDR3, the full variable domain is DAMVIQNPRYQVTQFGKPVTLSCSQTLNHNVMYWYQQKSSQAPKLLFHYYDKDFNNEADTPDNFQSRRPNTSFCFLDIRSPGLGDTAMYLCATSRESGQRNTEAFFGQGTRLTVV.

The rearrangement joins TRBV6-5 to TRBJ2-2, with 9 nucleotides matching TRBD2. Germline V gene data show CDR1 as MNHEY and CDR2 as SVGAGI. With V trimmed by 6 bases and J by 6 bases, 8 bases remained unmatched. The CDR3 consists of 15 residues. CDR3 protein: CASRRSGGSAGELFF. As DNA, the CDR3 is TGTGCCAGCAGAAGGAGCGGGGGGAGCGCCGGGGAGCTGTTTTTT.

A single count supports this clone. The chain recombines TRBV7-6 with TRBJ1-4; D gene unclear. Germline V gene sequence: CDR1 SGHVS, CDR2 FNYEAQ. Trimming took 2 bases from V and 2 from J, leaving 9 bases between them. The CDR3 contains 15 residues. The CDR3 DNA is TGTGCCAGCAGCTTAAGGGAGGTGACTAATGAAAAACTGTTTTTT. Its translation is CASSLREVTNEKLFF. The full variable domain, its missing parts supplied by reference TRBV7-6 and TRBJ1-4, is GAGVSQSPRYKVTKRGQDVALRCDPISGHVSLYWYRQALGQGPEFLTYFNYEAQQDKSGLPNDRFSAERPEGSISTLTIQRTEQRDSAMYRCASSLREVTNEKLFFGSGTQLSVL.

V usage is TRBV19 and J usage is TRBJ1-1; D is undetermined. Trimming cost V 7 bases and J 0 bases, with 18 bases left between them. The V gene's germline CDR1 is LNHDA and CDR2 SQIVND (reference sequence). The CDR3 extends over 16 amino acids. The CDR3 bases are TGTGCCAGTACTACGGACGGCGGCCGGCTGAACACTGAAGCTTTCTTT. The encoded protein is CASTTDGGRLNTEAFF.

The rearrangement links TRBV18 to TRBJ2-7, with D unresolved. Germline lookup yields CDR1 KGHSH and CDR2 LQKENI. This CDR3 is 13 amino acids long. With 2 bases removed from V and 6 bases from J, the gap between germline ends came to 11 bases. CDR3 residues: CASSPVGIFEQYF. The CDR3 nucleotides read TGTGCCAGCTCACCAGTGGGGATCTTCGAGCAGTACTTC.

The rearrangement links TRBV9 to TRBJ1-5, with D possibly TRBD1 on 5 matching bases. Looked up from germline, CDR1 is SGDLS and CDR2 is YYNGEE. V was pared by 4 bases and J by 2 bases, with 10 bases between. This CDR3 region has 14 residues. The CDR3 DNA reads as TGTGCCAGCAGCCCCCGGGGCGGCAATCAGCCCCAGCATTTT. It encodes CASSPRGGNQPQHF.

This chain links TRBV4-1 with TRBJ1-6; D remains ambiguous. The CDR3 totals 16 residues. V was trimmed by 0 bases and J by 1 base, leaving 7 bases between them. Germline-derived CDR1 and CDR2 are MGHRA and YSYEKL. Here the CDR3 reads CASSQEVGSYNSPLHF. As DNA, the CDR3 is TGCGCCAGCAGCCAAGAAGTGGGGTCCTATAATTCACCCCTCCACTTT.

CDR3 sequence reads: CASSLSGTTYNEQFF. The CDR3 bases are TGTGCCAGCAGCTTATCCGGGACTACCTACAATGAGCAGTTCTTC. V usage is TRBV5-4 and J usage is TRBJ2-1; 7 bases are a match to TRBD2. Germline loops: CDR1 SGHNT, CDR2 YYREEE (reference sequence). With 2 bases clipped from V and 2 bases from J, the junction kept 4 bases outside the gene matches. The CDR3 sequence is 15 residues long.

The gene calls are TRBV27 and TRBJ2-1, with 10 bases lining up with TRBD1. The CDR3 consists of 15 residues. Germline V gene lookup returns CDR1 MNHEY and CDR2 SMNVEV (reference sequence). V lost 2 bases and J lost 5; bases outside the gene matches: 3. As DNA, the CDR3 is TGTGCCAGCAGTTTACCCGGGACAGGGGACAATGAGCAGTTCTTC. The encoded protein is CASSLPGTGDNEQFF.

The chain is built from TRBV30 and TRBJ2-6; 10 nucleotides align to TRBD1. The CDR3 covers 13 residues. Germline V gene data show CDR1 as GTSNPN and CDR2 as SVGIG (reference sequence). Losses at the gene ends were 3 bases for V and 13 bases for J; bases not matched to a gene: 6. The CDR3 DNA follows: TGTGCCTGGAGAGCGGGACAGGGGACGGTCCTGACTTTC. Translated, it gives CAWRAGQGTVLTF.

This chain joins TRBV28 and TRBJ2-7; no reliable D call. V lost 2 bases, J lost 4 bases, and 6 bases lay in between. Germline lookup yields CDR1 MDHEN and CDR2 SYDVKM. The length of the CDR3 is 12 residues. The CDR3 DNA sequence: TGTGCCAGCAGTTTACAGAAATACGAGCAGTACTTC. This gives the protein CASSLQKYEQYF.

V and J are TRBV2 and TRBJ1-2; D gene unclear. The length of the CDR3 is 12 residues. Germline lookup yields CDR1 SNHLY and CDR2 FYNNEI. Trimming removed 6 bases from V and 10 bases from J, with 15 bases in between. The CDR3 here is CASRSPAGDYTF. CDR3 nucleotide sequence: TGTGCCAGCAGGAGCCCCGCGGGAGACTACACCTTC. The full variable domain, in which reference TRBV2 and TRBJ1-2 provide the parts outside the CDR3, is EPEVTQTPSHQVTQMGQEVILRCVPISNHLYFYWYRQILGQKVEFLVSFYNNEISEKSEIFDDQFSVERPDGSNFTLKIRSTKLEDSAMYFCASRSPAGDYTFGSGTRLTVV.

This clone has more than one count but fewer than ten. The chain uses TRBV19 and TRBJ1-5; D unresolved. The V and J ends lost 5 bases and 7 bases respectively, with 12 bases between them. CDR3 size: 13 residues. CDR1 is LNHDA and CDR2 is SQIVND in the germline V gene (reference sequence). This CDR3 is CASSYLGRQPQHF. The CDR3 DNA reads TGTGCCAGTAGTTACCTGGGGAGGCAGCCCCAGCATTTT.